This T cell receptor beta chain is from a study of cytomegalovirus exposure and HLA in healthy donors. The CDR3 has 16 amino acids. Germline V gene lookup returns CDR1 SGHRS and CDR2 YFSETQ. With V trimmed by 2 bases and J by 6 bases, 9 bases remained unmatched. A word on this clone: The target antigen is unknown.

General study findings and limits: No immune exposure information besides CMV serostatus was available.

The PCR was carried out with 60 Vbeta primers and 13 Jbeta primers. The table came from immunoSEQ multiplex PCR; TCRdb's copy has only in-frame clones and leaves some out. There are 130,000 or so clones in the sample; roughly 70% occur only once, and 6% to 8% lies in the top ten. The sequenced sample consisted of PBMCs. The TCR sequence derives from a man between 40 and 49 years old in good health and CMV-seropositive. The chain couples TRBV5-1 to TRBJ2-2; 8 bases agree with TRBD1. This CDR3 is CASSFSGGAVAGELFF. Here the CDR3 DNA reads TGCGCCAGCAGCTTCTCAGGGGGCGCGGTAGCCGGGGAGCTGTTTTTT.